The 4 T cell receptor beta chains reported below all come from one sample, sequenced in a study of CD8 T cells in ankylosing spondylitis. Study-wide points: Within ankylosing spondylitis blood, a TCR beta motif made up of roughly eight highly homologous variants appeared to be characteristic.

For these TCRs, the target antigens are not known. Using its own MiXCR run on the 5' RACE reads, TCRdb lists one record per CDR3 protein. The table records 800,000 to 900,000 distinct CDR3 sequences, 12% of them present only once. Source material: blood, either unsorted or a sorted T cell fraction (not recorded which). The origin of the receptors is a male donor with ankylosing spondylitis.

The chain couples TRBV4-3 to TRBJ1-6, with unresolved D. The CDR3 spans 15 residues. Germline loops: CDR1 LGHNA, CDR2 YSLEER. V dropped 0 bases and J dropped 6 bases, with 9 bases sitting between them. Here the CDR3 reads CASSQERDRNSPLHF. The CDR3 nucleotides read TGCGCCAGCAGCCAAGAGAGAGACCGTAATTCACCCCTCCACTTT.

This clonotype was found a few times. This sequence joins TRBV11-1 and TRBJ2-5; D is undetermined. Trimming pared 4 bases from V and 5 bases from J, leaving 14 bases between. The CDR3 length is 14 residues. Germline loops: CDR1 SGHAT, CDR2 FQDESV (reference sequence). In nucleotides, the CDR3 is TGTGCCAGCAGCTCGCCGCGCCCCAAGGAGACCCAGTACTTC. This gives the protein CASSSPRPKETQYF.

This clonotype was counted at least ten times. CDR3 coding DNA: TGTGCCAGCAGCCTAATGGGTGTACAAGAGACCCAGTACTTC. Translated, it gives CASSLMGVQETQYF. This chain links TRBV7-2 with TRBJ2-5; D is unclear. CDR1 and CDR2 (germline): SGHTA, FQGNSA. V lost 5 bases to trimming and J lost 2 bases, with 12 bases between them. CDR3 length equals 14 residues.

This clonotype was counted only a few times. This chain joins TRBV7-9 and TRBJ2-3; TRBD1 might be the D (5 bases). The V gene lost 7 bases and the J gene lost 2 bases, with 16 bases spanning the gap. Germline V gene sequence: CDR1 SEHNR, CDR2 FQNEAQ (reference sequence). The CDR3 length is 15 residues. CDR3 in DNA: TGTGCCAGCAACTCGCAGGGTCATTACACAGATACGCAGTATTTT. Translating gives CASNSQGHYTDTQYF.